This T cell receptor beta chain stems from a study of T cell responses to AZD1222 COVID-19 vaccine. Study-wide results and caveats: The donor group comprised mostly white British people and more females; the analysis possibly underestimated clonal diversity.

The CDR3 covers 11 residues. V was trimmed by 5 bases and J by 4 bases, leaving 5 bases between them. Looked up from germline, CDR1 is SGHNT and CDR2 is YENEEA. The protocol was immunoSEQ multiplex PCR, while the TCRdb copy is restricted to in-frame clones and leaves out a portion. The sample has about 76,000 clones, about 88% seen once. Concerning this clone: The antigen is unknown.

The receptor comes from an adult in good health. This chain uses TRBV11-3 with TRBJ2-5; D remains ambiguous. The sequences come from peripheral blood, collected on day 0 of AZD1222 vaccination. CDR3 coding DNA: TGTGCCAGCAGCCTTACAGAGACCCAGTACTTC. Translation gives CASSLTETQYF.